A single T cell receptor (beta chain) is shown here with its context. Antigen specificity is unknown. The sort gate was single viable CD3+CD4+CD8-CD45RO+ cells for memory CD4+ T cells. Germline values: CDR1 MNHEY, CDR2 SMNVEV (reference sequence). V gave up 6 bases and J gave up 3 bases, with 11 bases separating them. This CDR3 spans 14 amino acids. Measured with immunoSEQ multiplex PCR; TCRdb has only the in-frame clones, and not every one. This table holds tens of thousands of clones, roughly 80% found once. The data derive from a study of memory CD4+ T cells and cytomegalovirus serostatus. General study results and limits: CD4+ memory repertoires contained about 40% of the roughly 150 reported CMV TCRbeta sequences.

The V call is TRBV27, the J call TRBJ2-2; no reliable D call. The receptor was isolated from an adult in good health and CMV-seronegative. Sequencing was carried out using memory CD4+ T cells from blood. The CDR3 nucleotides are TGTGCCAGCAGCACACAAATTTACACCGGGGAGCTGTTTTTT. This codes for CASSTQIYTGELFF.